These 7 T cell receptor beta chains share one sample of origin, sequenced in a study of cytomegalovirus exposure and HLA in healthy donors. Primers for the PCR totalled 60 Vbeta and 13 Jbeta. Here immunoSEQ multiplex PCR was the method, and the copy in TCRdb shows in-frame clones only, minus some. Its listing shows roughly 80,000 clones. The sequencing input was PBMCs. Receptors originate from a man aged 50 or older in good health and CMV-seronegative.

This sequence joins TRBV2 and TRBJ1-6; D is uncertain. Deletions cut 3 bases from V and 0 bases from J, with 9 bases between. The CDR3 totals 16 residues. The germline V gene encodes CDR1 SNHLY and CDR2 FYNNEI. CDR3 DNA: TGTGCCAGCAGTGACAGTTATTTCTCCTATAATTCACCCCTCCACTTT. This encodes CASSDSYFSYNSPLHF.

CDR3 sequence: CSVTSQGFEQYF. CDR3 nucleotide sequence: TGCAGCGTCACTTCACAGGGGTTCGAGCAGTACTTC. The chain carries TRBV29-1 and TRBJ2-7; 7 nucleotides align to TRBD1. Germline-derived CDR1 and CDR2 are SQVTM and ANQGSEA. Trimming removed 6 bases from V and 6 bases from J; junction bases left unmatched: 8. The CDR3 is 12 residues long.

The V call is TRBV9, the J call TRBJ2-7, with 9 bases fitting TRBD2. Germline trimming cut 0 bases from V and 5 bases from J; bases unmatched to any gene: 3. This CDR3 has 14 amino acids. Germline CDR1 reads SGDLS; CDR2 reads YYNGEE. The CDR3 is CASSVVSGGDEQYF. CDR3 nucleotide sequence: TGTGCCAGCAGCGTAGTTAGCGGGGGAGACGAGCAGTACTTC.

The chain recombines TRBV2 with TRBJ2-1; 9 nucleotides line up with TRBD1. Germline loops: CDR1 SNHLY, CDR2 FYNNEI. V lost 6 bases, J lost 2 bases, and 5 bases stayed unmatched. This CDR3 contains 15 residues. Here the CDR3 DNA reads TGTGCCAGCAGCGCGGACAGGGGCACCTACAATGAGCAGTTCTTC. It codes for CASSADRGTYNEQFF.

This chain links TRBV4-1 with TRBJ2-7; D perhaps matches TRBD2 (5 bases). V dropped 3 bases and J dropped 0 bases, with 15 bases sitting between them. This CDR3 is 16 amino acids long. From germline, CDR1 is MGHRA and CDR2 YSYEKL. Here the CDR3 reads CASSQAGKIGSYEQYF. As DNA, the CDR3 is TGCGCCAGCAGCCAGGCCGGGAAAATAGGCTCCTACGAGCAGTACTTC.

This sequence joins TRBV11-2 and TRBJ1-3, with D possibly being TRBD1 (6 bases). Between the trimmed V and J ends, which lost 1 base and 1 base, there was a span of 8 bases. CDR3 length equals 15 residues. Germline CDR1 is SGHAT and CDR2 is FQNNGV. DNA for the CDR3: TGTGCCAGCAGCTTAGGAGACAGGTCTGGAAACACCATATATTTT. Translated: CASSLGDRSGNTIYF.

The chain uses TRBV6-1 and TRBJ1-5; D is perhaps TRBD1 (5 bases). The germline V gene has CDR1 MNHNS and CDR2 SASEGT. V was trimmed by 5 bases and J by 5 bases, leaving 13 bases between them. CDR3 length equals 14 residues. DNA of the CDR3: TGTGCCAGCAGTCGACAGAATTTTTATCAGCCCCAGCATTTT. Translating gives CASSRQNFYQPQHF.